The clone carrying this T cell receptor beta chain came up many times. Its antigen is unidentified. These data belong to a study of T cells in Graves' hyperthyroidism and ophthalmopathy. Across the study: The authors collected peripheral blood at initial diagnosis, before any treatment. Overall study findings and caveats: Ophthalmopathy was model-predicted a median about 6.9 months pre-onset. Most expanded thyroid clonotypes above 0.001 recurred in blood.

Isolation of PBMCs was performed on roughly 9 ml fresh peripheral blood. RNA transcripts served as the template for amplifying TCR beta CDR3 regions. The TCR CDR3 first-round RT-PCR relied on the HTBI primer set. MiXCR, applied by TCRdb to the multiplex PCR reads, yields one record per CDR3 protein. The table includes over 500,000 distinct CDR3 sequences, about 15% detected once. The germline V gene encodes CDR1 DFQATT and CDR2 SNEGSKA (reference sequence). The CDR3 loop spans 14 amino acids. Trimming stripped 3 bases from V and 0 bases from J, with 11 bases between. The material sequenced was blood. The receptor was derived from a woman aged 18 to 35 with Graves' ophthalmopathy. V is TRBV20-1 and J is TRBJ1-2, with D perhaps TRBD1 (5 bases). The CDR3, as DNA: TGCAGTGCTAGTAGGGGCACTACTAACTATGGCTACACCTTC. Amino acid sequence: CSASRGTTNYGYTF.